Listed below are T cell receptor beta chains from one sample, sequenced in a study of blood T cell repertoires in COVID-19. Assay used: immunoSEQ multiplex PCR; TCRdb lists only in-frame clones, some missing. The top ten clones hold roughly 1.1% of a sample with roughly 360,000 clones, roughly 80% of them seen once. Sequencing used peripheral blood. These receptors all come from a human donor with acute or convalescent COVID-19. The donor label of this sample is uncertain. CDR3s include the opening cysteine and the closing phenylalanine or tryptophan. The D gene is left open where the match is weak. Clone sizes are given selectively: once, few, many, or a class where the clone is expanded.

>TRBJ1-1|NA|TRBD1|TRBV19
TGTGCCAGTAGTTGGCAGGACAGGGGGAACACTGAAGCTTTCTTT
CASSWQDRGNTEAFF
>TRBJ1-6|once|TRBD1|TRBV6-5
TGTGCCAGCAGTTACATCTCCCAGGGGGCCTCACCCCTCCACTTT
CASSYISQGASPLHF
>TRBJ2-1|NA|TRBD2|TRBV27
TGTGCCAGCAGCCCTCAACCGGGAGGAAATGAGCAGTTCTTC
CASSPQPGGNEQFF
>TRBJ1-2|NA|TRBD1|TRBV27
TGTGCCAGCAGTAAAGGGACAGGGATAGATGGCTACACCTTC
CASSKGTGIDGYTF
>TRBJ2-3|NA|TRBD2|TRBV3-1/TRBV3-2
TGTGCCAGCAGCCAAGAGGGGACTAAGGATACGCAGTATTTT
CASSQEGTKDTQYF
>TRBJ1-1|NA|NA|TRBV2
TGTGCCAGCAGTGAACTTAGGGGGGGCCTGGCTGAAGCTTTCTTT
CASSELRGGLAEAFF
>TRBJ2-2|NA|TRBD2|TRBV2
TGTGCCAGCGGGGGGGAGGGATGGACCGGGGAGCTGTTTTTT
CASGGEGWTGELFF
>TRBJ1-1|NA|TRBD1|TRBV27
TGTGCCAGCAGTTGGACAGGGGGGTTAGCTGAAGCTTTCTTT
CASSWTGGLAEAFF
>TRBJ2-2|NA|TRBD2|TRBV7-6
TGTGCCAGCAGCTCCCCCGAGACTAGCGGGGGGCCAACTAACACCGGGGAGCTGTTTTTT
CASSSPETSGGPTNTGELFF
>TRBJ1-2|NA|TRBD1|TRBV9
TGTGCCAGCACCAAAAGCGGGACAGGGGGCGCGGGCTACACCTTC
CASTKSGTGGAGYTF
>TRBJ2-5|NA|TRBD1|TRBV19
TGTGCCAGTAGTATAGAAGGCAGGGGGAGAGAGACCCAGTACTTC
CASSIEGRGRETQYF
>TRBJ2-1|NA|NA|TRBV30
TGTGCCGGGGGATCTAGCTCCTACAATGAGCAGTTCTTC
CAGGSSSYNEQFF
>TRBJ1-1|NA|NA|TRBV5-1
TGCGCCAGCAGCTTGGACAGATTGAACACTGAAGCTTTCTTT
CASSLDRLNTEAFF
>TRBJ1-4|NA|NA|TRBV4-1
TGCGCCAGCAGCCAAGATCCTGCAGAACTCAATCCCCCCGGGAAACTGTTTTTT
CASSQDPAELNPPGKLFF
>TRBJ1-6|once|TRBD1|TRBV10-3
TGTGCCATCAGTGCAAGACAGGGGGATAATTCACCCCTCCACTTT
CAISARQGDNSPLHF
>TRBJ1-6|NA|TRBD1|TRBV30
TGTGCCTGGAGTTCGGGGACAGGGGTTTCACCCCTCCACTTT
CAWSSGTGVSPLHF
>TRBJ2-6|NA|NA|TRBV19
TGTGCCAGTTCTATCTCTGGGGCCAACGTCCTGACTTTC
CASSISGANVLTF
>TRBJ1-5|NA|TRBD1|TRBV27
TGTGCCAGTGCACAGGGGTTGCAGCCCCAGCATTTT
CASAQGLQPQHF
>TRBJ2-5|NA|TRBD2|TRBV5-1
TGCGCCAGCAGCCCCGGGACTAGCGGCGGGGAGACCCAGTACTTC
CASSPGTSGGETQYF
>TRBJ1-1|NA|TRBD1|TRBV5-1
TGCGCCAGCAGCTTTCGACAGGGTGGGTTTGGTGAAGCTTTCTTT
CASSFRQGGFGEAFF
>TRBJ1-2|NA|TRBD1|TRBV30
TGTGCCTGGAGTGTCTCCGACAGGGGTAGTGGGGATGGCTACACCTTC
CAWSVSDRGSGDGYTF
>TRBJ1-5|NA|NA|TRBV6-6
TGTGCCAGCGCGCGAGGGAGCAATCAGCCCCAGCATTTT
CASARGSNQPQHF
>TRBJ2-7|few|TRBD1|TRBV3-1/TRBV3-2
TGTGCCAGCAGCCAAGCACAGGGGGCTTCGAATTACGAGCAGTACTTC
CASSQAQGASNYEQYF
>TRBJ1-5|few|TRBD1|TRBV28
TGTGCCAGCAGTTCAGCGACAGGGGGCCAAGTAAGCAATCAGCCCCAGCATTTT
CASSSATGGQVSNQPQHF
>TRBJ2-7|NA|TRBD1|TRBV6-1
TGTGCCAGCAGTGAGGACAGGGTCTCCTACGAGCAGTACTTC
CASSEDRVSYEQYF
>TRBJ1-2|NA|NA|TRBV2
TGTGCCAGTAAAGGATTCAAGGTACGGGACTTCTATGGCTACACCTTC
CASKGFKVRDFYGYTF
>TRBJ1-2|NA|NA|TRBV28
TGTGCCAGCAGCCAGGGTGGGGGGAACCGTGACTACACCTTC
CASSQGGGNRDYTF
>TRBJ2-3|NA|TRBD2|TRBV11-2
TGTGCCAGCAGCCCCTTCAGCGGGGCGGATACGCAGTATTTT
CASSPFSGADTQYF
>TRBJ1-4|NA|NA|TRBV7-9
TGTGCCAGCAGCTTTCTCTTTAATGAAAAACTGTTTTTT
CASSFLFNEKLFF
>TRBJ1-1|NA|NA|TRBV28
TGTGCCAGCAGTTTATGGGCGACAGGAGTTACCACTGAAGCTTTCTTT
CASSLWATGVTTEAFF
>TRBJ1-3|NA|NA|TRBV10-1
TGCGCCAGCAGAGGAGGTTCGGCTGGAAACACCATATATTTT
CASRGGSAGNTIYF
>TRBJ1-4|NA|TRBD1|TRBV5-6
TGTGCCAGCAGCGAACTCGGGACAGCAACTAATGAAAAACTGTTTTTT
CASSELGTATNEKLFF
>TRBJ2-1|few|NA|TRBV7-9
TGTGCCAGCAGCCCCGACGGGGTGGGCAACAATGAGCAGTTCTTC
CASSPDGVGNNEQFF
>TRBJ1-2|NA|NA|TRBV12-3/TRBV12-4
TGTGCCAGCAGTTTTGGGCGGGAGTATGGCTACACCTTC
CASSFGREYGYTF
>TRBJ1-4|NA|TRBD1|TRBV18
TGTGCCAGCTCCCTCACAGGGGGCAGTAATGAAAAACTGTTTTTT
CASSLTGGSNEKLFF
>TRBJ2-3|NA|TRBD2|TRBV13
TGTGCCAGCAGCGCGGGACTAGGGGGCACAGATACGCAGTATTTT
CASSAGLGGTDTQYF
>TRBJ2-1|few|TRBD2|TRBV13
TGTGCCAGCAGCATCTGGACTAGTAGTGAGCAGTTCTTC
CASSIWTSSEQFF
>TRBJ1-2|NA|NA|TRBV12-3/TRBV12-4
TGTGCCAGCAGCCCCCCCGGCCGGGGAGGCTACACCTTC
CASSPPGRGGYTF
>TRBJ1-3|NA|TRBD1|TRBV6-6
TGTGCCAGCAGTATCACAGGGGAGGCCATATATTTT
CASSITGEAIYF
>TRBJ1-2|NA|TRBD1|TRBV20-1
TGCAGTGGACAGGGGAAGTCTGGCTACACCTTC
CSGQGKSGYTF
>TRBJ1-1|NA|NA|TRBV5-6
TGTGCCAGCAGCTTACGTCGGAACATTAAAGATGACTCTGAAGCTTTCTTT
CASSLRRNIKDDSEAFF
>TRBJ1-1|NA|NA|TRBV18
TGTGCCAGCTCACCGGACACCGTCACTGAAGCTTTCTTT
CASSPDTVTEAFF
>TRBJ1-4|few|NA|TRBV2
TGTGCCAGCAGTGAAAGAAAAGGGACTTTGAATGGGCTGTTTTTT
CASSERKGTLNGLFF
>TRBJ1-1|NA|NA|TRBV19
TGTGCCAGTAGCAATCGGAGATCGTACACTGAAGCTTTCTTT
CASSNRRSYTEAFF
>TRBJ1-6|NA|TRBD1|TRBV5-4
TGTGCCAGCAGCTGGGACAGGGGCGACGGGACCCTCCACTTT
CASSWDRGDGTLHF
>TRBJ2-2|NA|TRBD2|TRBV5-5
TGTGCCAGCAGCTTGGGGGGGACTAGCCTAATTGGGGAGCTGTTTTTT
CASSLGGTSLIGELFF